This TCR beta chain comes out of a study of blood T cell repertoires in COVID-19. Study overall: Specimens from acute and convalescent COVID-19 originated in the United States, Italy and Spain.

Ages ranged from roughly 18 to 100 years, with residence in 24 US areas. Original handling: Scientists estimated how many nucleated cells there were by amplifying reference gene primers. The method was immunoSEQ multiplex PCR; TCRdb's version includes in-frame clones alone and lacks a portion of them. V, J and clone size are those of that table, while D and trimming were read from the DNA. The sample yields a few hundred thousand clones, nearly 90% seen once. V was pared by 8 bases and J by 4 bases, with 15 bases of the junction left unmatched. CDR1 is MNHEY, CDR2 SMNVEV, per germline (reference sequence). The CDR3 length is 17 residues.

The chain recombines TRBV27 with TRBJ1-4; 8 bases are a match to TRBD1. Sequencing input: PBMCs or T cells enriched from blood (not recorded which). The receptor's source is a woman in her 30s who had recovered from COVID-19. In DNA, the CDR3 is TGTGCCAGCGGGGAGTTCCCACCGGGACAGGTTAATGAAAAACTGTTTTTT. Its protein is CASGEFPPGQVNEKLFF. Full variable domain (rest looked up from reference TRBV27 and TRBJ1-4): EAQVTQNPRYLITVTGKKLTVTCSQNMNHEYMSWYRQDPGLGLRQIYYSMNVEVTDKGDVPEGYKVSRKEKRNFPLILESPSPNQTSLYFCASGEFPPGQVNEKLFFGSGTQLSVL.